This TCR beta chain was observed in a study of shared clonotypes between healthy human individuals. Germline CDR1 SEHNR, CDR2 FQNEAQ (reference sequence). V lost 0 bases, J lost 1 base, and 6 bases lay in between. This CDR3 has 14 amino acids. Original handling: ImmunoSEQ only sent back junction sequences with no quality scores, so filtering was done differently. Profiled with immunoSEQ multiplex PCR; TCRdb holds only in-frame clones, not every one. The V and J calls and clone size are taken from that table; D and trimming were inferred from the DNA. Of a few million clones listed, about 93% are singletons. Naivety among CD8 cells was defined by CD45RO negativity and positive CCR7 selection, thereby excluding terminally differentiated effector memory CD45RA+ cells.

Sequencing input: naive CD8+ T cells from PBMCs. This sequence originates from a young man in good health. Some clones in this sample may be carry-over from other donors' samples. The chain uses TRBV7-9 and TRBJ1-1; D uncertain. CDR3 region: CASSLAAGNTEAFF. The CDR3 nucleotides are TGTGCCAGCAGCTTAGCGGCAGGGAACACTGAAGCTTTCTTT.